This T cell receptor beta chain was sequenced during a study of cytomegalovirus exposure and HLA in healthy donors. Worth noting for this clone: The antigen is not known.

The study ran its PCR with 60 Vbeta and 13 Jbeta primers. Assay used: immunoSEQ multiplex PCR; TCRdb lists only in-frame clones, some missing. The data show some 140,000 clones, about four fifths seen once. Study-wide points: A later analysis reported that several of the most significant clusters appeared to be linked to common viral pathogens, among them Epstein-Barr virus.

Trimming took off 4 bases at V and 3 bases at J, with 16 bases between the two ends. The CDR3 consists of 16 residues. Germline V lookup: CDR1 KGHSY, CDR2 FQNENV. The source is a woman aged 40-49 years in good health and CMV-seronegative. The sequenced material came from PBMCs. The chain links TRBV16 to TRBJ1-5, with D possibly matching TRBD1 (6 bases). The CDR3 bases are TGTGCCAGCAGCCCACGGGGGGCGGGTGACAATCAGCCCCAGCATTTT. Translated, it gives CASSPRGAGDNQPQHF.